This T cell receptor (beta chain) emerged from a study of blood T cell repertoires in COVID-19. Study-wide background: COVID-19 samples from acute and convalescent phases originated in the United States, Italy and Spain.

Clones were read by immunoSEQ multiplex PCR, and TCRdb kept only the in-frame ones, dropping some. The data contain hundreds of thousands of clones, about nine tenths of them singletons. Germline loops: CDR1 SGHVS, CDR2 FNYEAQ. The CDR3 contains 16 residues. V lost 1 base and J lost 0, with 9 bases in between. Sequencing was done on a sample of peripheral blood. This TCR came from a woman aged 45-65 years with COVID-19, enrolled during active disease. The gene calls are TRBV7-6 and TRBJ2-2, with unresolved D. The CDR3 is CASSLETGANTGELFF. Here the CDR3 DNA reads TGTGCCAGCAGCTTAGAGACCGGAGCGAACACCGGGGAGCTGTTTTTT.